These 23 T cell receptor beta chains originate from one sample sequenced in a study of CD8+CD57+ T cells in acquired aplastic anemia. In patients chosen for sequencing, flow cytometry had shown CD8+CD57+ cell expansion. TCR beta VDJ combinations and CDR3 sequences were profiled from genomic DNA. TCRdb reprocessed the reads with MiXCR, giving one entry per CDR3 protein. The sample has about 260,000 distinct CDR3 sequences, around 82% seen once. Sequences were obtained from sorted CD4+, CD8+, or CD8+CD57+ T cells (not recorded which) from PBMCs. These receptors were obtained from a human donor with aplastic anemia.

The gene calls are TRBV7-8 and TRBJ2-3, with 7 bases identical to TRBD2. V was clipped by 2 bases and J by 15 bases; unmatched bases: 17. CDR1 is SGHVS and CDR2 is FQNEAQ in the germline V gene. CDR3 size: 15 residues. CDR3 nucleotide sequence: TGTGCCAGCAGCTTACCGGGAGGTCCCGCTACTACGTATTATTTT. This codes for CASSLPGGPATTYYF.

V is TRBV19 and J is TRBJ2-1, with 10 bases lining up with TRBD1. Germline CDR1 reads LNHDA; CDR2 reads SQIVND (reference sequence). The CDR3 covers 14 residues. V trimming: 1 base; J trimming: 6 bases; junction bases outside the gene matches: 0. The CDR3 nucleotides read TGTGCCAGTAGTATAGGGGACAGGGGCAATGAGCAGTTCTTC. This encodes CASSIGDRGNEQFF. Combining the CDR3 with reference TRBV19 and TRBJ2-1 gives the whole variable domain DGGITQSPKYLFRKEGQNVTLSCEQNLNHDAMYWYRQDPGQGLRLIYYSQIVNDFQKGDIAEGYSVSREKKESFPLTVTSAQKNPTAFYLCASSIGDRGNEQFFGPGTRLTVL.

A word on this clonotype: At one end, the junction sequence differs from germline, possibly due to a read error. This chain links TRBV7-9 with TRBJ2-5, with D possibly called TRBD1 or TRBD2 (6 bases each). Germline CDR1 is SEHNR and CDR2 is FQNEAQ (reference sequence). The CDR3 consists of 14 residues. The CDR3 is CATSLDSGPETRCF. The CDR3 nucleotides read TGTGCCACCAGCTTGGACAGCGGGCCTGAGACCCGGTGTTTC.

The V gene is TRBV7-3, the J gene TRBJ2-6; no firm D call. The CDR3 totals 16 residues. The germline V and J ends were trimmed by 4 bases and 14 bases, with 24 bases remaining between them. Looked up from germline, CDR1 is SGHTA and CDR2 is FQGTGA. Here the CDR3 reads CASSSEDSYSKRLLTF. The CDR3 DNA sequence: TGTGCCAGCAGCTCTGAAGATTCGTACAGCAAGAGACTCCTGACTTTC.

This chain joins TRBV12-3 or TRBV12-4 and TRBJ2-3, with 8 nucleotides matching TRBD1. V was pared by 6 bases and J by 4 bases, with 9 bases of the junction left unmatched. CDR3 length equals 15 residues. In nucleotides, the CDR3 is TGTGCCAGCAGCACAACGACAGGGGTCCCAGATACGCAGTATTTT. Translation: CASSTTTGVPDTQYF.

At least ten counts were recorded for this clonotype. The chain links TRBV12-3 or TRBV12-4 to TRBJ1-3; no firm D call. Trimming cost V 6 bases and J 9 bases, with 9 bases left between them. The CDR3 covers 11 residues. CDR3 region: CASSPVGTIYF. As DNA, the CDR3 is TGTGCCAGCAGCCCCGTGGGCACCATATATTTT.

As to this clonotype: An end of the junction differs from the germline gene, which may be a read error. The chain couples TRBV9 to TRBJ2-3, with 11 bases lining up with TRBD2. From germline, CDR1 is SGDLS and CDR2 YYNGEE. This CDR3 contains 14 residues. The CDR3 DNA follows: TGTGCCAGCAGCGTTAGCGGGGGGGCCGAACCACCAGATTTT. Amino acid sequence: CASSVSGGAEPPDF.

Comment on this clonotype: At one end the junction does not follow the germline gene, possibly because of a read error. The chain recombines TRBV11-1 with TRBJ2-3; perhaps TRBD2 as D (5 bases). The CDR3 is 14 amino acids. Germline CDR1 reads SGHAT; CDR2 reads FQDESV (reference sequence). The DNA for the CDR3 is TGTGCCGGCAGCTTAGCGCTAAGTCCCGATACGCAGTATTTT. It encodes CAGSLALSPDTQYF.

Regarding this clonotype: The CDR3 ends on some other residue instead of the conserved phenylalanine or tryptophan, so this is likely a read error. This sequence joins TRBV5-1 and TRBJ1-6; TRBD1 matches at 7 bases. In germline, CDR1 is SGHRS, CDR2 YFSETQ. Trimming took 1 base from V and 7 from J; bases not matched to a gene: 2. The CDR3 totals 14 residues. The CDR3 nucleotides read TGCGCCAGCAGCTTGCAACAGGGGAATTCACCCCTCCACCTT. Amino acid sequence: CASSLQQGNSPLHL.

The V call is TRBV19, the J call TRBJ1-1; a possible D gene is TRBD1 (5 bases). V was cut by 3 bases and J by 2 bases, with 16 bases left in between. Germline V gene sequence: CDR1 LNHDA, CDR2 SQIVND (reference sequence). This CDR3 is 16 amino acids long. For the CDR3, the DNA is TGTGCCAGTAGTATTGGACACCGCTCTGGAAACACTGAAGCTTTCTTT. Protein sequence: CASSIGHRSGNTEAFF.

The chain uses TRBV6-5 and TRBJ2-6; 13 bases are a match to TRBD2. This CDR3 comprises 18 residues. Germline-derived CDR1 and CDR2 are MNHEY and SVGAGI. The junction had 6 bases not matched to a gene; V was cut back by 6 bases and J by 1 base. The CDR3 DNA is TGTGCCAGCAGCCCCAGACTAGCGGGGGGATCTGGGGCCAACGTCCTGACTTTC. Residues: CASSPRLAGGSGANVLTF.

CDR3 residues: CASSRTSGHNEQFF. The CDR3 nucleotides are TGTGCCAGTAGTAGGACTAGCGGACACAATGAGCAGTTCTTC. This chain uses TRBV19 with TRBJ2-1; 10 bases match TRBD2. Germline lookup yields CDR1 LNHDA and CDR2 SQIVND (reference sequence). This CDR3 spans 14 amino acids. V was clipped by 4 bases and J by 5 bases; unmatched bases: 2.

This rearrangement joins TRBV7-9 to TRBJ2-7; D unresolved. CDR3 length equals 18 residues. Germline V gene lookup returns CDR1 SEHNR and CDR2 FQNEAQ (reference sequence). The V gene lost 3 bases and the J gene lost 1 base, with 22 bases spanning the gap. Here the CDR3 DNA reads TGTGCCAGCAGCTTTCATCCAACCGGTAGTGAACATTCCTACGAGCAGTACGTC. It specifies CASSFHPTGSEHSYEQYV.

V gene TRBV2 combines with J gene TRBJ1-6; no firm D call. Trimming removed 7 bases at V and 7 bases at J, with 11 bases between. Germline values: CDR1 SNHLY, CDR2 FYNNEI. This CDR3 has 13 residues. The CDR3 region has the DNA TGTGCCAGCAAGGGCGGATTAAATTCACCCCTCCACTTT. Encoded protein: CASKGGLNSPLHF.

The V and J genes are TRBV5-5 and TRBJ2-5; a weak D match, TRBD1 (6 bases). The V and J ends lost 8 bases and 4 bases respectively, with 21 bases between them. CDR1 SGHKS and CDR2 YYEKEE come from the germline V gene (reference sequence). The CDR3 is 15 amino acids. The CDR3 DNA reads TGTGCCAGAAGCCTGCAGGGGACCTGGGGAGAGACCCAGTACTTC. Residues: CARSLQGTWGETQYF.

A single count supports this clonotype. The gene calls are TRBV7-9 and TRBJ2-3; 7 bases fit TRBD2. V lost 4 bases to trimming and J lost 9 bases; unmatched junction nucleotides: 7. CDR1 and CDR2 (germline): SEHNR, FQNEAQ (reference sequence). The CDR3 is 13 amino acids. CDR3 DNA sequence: TGTGCCAGCAGCTGGGGAGGGGAGCGCACGCAGTATTTT. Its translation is CASSWGGERTQYF.

CDR3 protein: CASSIDRGGNSPLHF. The CDR3 nucleotides read TGTGCCAGCAGCATCGACAGGGGGGGTAATTCACCCCTCCACTTT. The genes are TRBV7-9 and TRBJ1-6; 9 positions match TRBD1. Germline trimming cut 5 bases from V and 6 bases from J; bases unmatched to any gene: 5. The germline CDR1 and CDR2 sequences are SEHNR and FQNEAQ (reference sequence). CDR3 length: 15 residues.

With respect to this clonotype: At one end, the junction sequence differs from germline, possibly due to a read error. CDR3 region: CASSDGRGHEQFFF. DNA for the CDR3: TGTGCCAGCAGTGATGGGAGGGGCCATGAGCAGTTCTTCTTT. The chain couples TRBV7-9 to TRBJ1-4, with D tentatively TRBD1 (5 bases). The CDR3 runs 14 residues. From germline, CDR1 is SEHNR and CDR2 FQNEAQ (reference sequence).

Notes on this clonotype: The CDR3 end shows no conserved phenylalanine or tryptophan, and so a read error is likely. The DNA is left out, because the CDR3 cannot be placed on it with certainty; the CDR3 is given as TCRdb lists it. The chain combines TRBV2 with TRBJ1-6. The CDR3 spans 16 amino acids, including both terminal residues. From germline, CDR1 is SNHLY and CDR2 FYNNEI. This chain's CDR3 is CASSPTAVCNEPSFGP.

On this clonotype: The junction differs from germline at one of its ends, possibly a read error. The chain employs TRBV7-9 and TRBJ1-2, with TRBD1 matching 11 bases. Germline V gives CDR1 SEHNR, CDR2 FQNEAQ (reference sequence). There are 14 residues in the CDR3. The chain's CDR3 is CAGQGARENQCYRF. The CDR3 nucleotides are TGTGCCGGACAGGGGGCTAGGGAGAATCAGTGCTACAGGTTC.

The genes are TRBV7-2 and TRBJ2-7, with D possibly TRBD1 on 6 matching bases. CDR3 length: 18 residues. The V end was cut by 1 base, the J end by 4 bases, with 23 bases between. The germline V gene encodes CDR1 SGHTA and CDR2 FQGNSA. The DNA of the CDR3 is TGTGCCAGCAGCTTAGAACGGGACACTGAAGCTTTCTTTTACGAGCAGTACGTC. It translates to CASSLERDTEAFFYEQYV.

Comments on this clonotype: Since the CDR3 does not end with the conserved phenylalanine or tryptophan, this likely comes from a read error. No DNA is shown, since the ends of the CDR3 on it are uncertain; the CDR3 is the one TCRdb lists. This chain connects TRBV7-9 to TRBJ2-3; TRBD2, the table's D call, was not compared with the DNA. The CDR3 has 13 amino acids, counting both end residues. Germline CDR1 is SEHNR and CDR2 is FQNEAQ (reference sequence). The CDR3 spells CASGFGRSGGRYE.

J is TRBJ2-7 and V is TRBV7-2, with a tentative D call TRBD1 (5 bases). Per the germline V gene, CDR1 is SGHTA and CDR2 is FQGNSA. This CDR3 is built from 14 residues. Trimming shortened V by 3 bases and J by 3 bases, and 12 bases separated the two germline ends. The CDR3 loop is CASSLTEKGYEQYF. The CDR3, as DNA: TGTGCCAGCAGCTTGACAGAGAAAGGCTACGAGCAGTACTTC.